This T cell receptor (beta chain) came from a study of cytomegalovirus exposure and HLA in healthy donors. About the research overall: About 200 million T cells yielded some 120 million unique TCR beta sequences in earlier analysis.

Germline V gene data show CDR1 as SNHLY and CDR2 as FYNNEI. CDR3 length: 14 residues. V shed 6 bases and J shed 10 bases, with 21 bases lying between them. 13 Jbeta primers and 60 Vbeta primers were used for the PCR. Here immunoSEQ multiplex PCR was the method, and the copy in TCRdb shows in-frame clones only, minus some. The sample consists of more than 95,000 clones, around 68% of them appearing once. This chain uses TRBV2 with TRBJ1-1; no clear D. This receptor was taken from a man aged 35 to 55 in good health and CMV-seropositive. The sequenced sample was PBMCs. The CDR3 spells CASRRLTVLGGAFF. The DNA for the CDR3 is TGTGCCAGCAGGAGATTGACCGTCCTAGGCGGAGCTTTCTTT.